This T cell receptor beta chain emerged from a study of blood T cell repertoires in COVID-19. Study-level information: Samples came from the United States, Italy and Spain, spanning acute and convalescent COVID-19.

CDR1 KGHSH and CDR2 LQKENI come from the germline V gene. V lost 3 bases and J lost 1, with 15 bases in between. The CDR3 covers 17 residues. In the source study's methods: Reference gene primers were amplified, and this amplification served to estimate nucleated cell counts. Some clones are missing from TCRdb's copy, which holds only in-frame ones; the method was immunoSEQ multiplex PCR. That table is the source of V, J and clone size, and D and trimming were worked out from the DNA. The sample carries about 380,000 clones, around 87% recorded once. Participants were aged about 18 to 100 years from about 25 US areas. Cohort 3 recovered donors had two negative PCRs, clearance, or symptom resolution.

This chain joins TRBV18 and TRBJ2-2, with unresolved D. Material: PBMCs or T cells enriched from blood (not recorded which). The TCR originated in a man aged 30 to 39 who had recovered from COVID-19. CDR3 bases: TGTGCCAGCTCACCCTTTGCTCAGGTCGGGAACACCGGGGAGCTGTTTTTT. This sequence encodes CASSPFAQVGNTGELFF.